This T cell receptor (beta chain) was found in a study of blood T cell repertoires in COVID-19. In the original analysis: Amplification from reference gene primers served as the basis for estimated nucleated cell counts. Repertoires were generated with immunoSEQ multiplex PCR, while TCRdb's copy carries only in-frame clones and drops some. V, J and clone size are those of that table, while D and trimming were read from the DNA. The profile shows some 530,000 clones, approximately 85% of them singletons. The germline V and J ends were trimmed by 5 bases and 6 bases, with 11 bases remaining between them. Germline V gives CDR1 LNHDA, CDR2 SQIVND (reference sequence). The CDR3 runs to 14 residues.

Sequences were obtained from peripheral blood. The receptor's source is a human donor in a cohort sampled during active COVID-19. The chain has TRBV19 and TRBJ1-6; D possibly corresponds to TRBD1 (6 bases). This chain's CDR3 is CASSFGQSNSPLHF. The DNA for the CDR3 is TGTGCCAGTAGTTTCGGACAGAGTAATTCACCCCTCCACTTT.